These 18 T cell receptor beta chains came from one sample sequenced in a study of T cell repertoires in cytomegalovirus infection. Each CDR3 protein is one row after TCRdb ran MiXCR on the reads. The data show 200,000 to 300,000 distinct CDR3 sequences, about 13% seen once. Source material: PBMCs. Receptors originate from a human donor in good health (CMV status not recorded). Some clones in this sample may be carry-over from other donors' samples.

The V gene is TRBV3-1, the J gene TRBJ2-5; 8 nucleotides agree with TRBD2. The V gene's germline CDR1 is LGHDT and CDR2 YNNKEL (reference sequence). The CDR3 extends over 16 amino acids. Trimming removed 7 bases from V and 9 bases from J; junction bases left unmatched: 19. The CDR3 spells CASTPTGRGVQMAQYF. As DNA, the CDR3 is TGTGCCAGCACCCCGACCGGGCGGGGGGTCCAAATGGCCCAGTACTTC.

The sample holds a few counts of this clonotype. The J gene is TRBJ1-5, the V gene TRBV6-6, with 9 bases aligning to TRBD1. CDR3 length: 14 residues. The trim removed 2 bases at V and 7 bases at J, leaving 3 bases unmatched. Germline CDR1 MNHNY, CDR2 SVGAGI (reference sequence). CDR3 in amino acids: CASSYRDRDQPQHF. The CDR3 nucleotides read TGTGCCAGCAGTTACCGGGACAGGGACCAGCCCCAGCATTTT.

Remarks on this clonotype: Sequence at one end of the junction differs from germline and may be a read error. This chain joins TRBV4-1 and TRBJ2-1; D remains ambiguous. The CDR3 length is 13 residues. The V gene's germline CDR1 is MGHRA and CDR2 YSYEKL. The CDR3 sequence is CASSPDAYNEQFF. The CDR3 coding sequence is TGTGCCAGCAGCCCAGACGCCTACAATGAGCAGTTCTTC.

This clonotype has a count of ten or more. The CDR3 DNA follows: TGTGCCAGCAGCTTGGGTCGAAGCGGGGGGGCCAACGAGCAGTACTTC. Translated: CASSLGRSGGANEQYF. The V gene is TRBV7-3, the J gene TRBJ2-7, with 10 bases that match TRBD2. The CDR3 extends over 16 amino acids. Germline lookup yields CDR1 SGHTA and CDR2 FQGTGA. J was trimmed by 5 bases and V by 3 bases; bases with no gene match: 10.

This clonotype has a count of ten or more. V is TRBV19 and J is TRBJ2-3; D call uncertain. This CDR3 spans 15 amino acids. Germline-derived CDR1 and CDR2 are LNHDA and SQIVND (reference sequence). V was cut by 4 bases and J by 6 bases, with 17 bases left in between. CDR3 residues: CASSKTPMRLDTQYF. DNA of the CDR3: TGTGCCAGTAGTAAAACCCCCATGAGGTTGGATACGCAGTATTTT.

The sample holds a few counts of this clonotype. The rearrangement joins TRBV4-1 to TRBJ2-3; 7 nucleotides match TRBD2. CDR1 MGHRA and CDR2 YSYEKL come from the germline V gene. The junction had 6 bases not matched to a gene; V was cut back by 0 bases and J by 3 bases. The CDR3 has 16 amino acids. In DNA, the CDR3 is TGCGCCAGCAGCCAAGATAAGGCGGGAGCGACAGATACGCAGTATTTT. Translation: CASSQDKAGATDTQYF.

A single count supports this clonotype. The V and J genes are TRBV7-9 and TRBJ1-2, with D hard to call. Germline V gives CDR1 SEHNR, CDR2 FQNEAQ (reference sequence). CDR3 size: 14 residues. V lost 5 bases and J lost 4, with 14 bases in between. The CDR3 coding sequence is TGTGCCAGCAGCCCAATGGACGGACCCTATGGCTACACCTTC. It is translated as CASSPMDGPYGYTF.

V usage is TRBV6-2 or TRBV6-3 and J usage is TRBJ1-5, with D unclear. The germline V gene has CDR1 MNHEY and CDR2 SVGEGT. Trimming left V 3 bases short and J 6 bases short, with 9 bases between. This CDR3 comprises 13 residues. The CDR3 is CASSYFGSQPQHF. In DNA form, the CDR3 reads TGTGCCAGCAGTTATTTTGGGAGTCAGCCCCAGCATTTT.

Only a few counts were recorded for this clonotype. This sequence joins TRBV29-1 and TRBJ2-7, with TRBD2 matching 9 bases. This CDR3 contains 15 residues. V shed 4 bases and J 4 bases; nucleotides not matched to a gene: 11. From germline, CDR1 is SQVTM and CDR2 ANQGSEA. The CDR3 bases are TGCAGCGTTGTATCCGGCAGACTAGCGGCGTACGAGCAGTACTTC. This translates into CSVVSGRLAAYEQYF.

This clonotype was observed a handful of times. The CDR3 reads CSVPSPDRVTDTQYF. CDR3 nucleotide sequence: TGCAGTGTCCCCTCCCCGGACAGAGTCACAGATACGCAGTATTTT. V and J are TRBV20-1 and TRBJ2-3, with D perhaps matching TRBD1 (6 bases). CDR1 is DFQATT, CDR2 SNEGSKA, per germline (reference sequence). The CDR3 loop spans 15 amino acids. The V and J ends lost 7 bases and 2 bases respectively, with 19 bases between them.

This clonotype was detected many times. Here the CDR3 DNA reads TGTGCCAGCAGCGCCATAGCGGGCAACTCCTACAATGAGCAGTTCTTC. It is translated as CASSAIAGNSYNEQFF. The chain uses TRBV11-2 and TRBJ2-1; 7 positions match TRBD2. This CDR3 spans 16 amino acids. Germline trimming cut 5 bases from V and 0 bases from J; bases unmatched to any gene: 7. Per germline, CDR1 SGHAT and CDR2 FQNNGV.

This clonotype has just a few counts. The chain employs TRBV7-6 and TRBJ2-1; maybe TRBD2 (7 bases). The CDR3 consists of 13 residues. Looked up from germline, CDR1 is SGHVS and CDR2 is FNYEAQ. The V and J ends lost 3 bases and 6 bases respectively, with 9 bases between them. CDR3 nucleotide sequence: TGTGCCAGCAGCTTTGGGGGGGCCAATGAGCAGTTCTTC. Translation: CASSFGGANEQFF.

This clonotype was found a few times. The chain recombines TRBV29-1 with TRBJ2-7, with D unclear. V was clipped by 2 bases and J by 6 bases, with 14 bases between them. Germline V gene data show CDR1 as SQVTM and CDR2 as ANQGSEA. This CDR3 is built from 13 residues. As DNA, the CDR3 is TGCAGCGTTGAACCCGTTACCGCAGGCGAGCAGTACTTC. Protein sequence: CSVEPVTAGEQYF.

The CDR3: CASSSGQGVPYEQYF. The CDR3, as DNA: TGTGCCAGCAGTTCGGGACAGGGGGTCCCCTACGAGCAGTACTTC. The chain has TRBV28 and TRBJ2-7; 11 bases line up with TRBD1. Germline CDR1 and CDR2: MDHEN and SYDVKM. J gave up 2 bases and V 4 bases, and 4 bases lay outside the gene matches. The CDR3 extends over 15 amino acids.

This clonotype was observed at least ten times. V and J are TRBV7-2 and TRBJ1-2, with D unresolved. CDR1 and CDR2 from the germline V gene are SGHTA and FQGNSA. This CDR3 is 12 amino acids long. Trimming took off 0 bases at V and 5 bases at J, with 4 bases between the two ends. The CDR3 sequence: CASSLARYGYTF. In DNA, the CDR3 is TGTGCCAGCAGCTTAGCTCGATATGGCTACACCTTC.

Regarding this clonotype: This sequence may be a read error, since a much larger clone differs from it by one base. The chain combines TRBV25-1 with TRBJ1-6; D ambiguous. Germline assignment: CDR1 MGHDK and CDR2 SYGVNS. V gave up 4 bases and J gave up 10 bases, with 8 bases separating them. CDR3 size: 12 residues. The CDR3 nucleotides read TGTGCCAGCAGTGGTGGGAACTCACCCCTCCACTTT. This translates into CASSGGNSPLHF.

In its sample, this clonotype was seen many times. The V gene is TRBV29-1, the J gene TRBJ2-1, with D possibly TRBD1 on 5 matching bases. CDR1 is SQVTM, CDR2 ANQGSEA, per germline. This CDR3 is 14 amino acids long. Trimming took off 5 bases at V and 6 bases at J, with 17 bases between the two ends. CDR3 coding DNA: TGCAGCGTTTCATTAGGGAAGGGGTCCAATGAGCAGTTCTTC. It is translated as CSVSLGKGSNEQFF.

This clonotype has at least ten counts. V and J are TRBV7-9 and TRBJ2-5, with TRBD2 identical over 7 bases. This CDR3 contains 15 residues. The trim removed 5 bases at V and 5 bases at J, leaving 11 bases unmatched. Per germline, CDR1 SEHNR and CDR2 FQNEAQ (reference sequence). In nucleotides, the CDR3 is TGTGCCAGCAGCACTGGGGCGGGAGTCTGGGAGACCCAGTACTTC. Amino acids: CASSTGAGVWETQYF.